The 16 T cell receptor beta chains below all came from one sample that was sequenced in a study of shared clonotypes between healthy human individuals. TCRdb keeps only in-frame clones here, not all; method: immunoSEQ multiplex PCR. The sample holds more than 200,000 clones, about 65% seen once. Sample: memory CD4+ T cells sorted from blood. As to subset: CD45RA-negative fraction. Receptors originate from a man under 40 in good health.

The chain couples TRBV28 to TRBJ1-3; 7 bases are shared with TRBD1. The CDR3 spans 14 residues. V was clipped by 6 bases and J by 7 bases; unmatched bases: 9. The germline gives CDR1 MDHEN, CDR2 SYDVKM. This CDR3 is CASRPRQGGNTIYF. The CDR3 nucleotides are TGTGCCAGCAGACCGAGACAGGGTGGGAACACCATATATTTT.

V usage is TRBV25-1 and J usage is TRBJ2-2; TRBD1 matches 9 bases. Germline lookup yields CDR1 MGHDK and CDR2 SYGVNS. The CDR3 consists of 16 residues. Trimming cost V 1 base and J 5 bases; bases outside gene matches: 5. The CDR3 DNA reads TGTGCCAGCAGTGAATCCGGGACAGGGAAGACCGGGGAGCTGTTTTTT. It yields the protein CASSESGTGKTGELFF.

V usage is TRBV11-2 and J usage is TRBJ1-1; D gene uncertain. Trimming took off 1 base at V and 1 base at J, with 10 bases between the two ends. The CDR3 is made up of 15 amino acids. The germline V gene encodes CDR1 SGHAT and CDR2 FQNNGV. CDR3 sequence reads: CASSLGTWGNTEAFF. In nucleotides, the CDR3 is TGTGCCAGCAGCTTAGGGACCTGGGGGAACACTGAAGCTTTCTTT.

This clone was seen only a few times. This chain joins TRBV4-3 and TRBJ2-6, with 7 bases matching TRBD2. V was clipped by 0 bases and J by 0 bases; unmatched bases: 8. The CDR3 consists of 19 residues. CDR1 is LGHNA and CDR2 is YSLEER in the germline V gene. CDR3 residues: CASSQEAGRSSSGANVLTF. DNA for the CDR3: TGCGCCAGCAGCCAAGAAGCGGGGCGGTCTAGCTCTGGGGCCAACGTCCTGACTTTC.

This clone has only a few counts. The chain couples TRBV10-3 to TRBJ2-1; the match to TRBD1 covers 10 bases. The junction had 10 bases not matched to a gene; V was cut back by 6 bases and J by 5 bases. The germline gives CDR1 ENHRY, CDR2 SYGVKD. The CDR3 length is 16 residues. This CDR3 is CAIRDTGQGGDNEQFF. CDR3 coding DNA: TGTGCCATCAGAGACACCGGACAGGGGGGCGACAATGAGCAGTTCTTC.

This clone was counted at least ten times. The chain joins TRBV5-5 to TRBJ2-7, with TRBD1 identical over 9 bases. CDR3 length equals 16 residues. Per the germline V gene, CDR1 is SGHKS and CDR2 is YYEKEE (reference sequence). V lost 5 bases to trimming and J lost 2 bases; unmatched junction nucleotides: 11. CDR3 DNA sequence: TGTGCCAGCAGTCGTCTTCCGGGACAGGGAGCCTACGAGCAGTACTTC. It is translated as CASSRLPGQGAYEQYF.

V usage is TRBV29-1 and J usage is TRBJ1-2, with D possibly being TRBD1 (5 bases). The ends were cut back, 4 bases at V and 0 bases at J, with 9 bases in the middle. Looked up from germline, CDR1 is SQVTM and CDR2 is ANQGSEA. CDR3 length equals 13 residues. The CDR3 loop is CSVGKGTNYGYTF. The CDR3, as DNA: TGCAGCGTTGGAAAGGGGACTAACTATGGCTACACCTTC. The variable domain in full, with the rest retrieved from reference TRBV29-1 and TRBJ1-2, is SAVISQKPSRDICQRGTSLTIQCQVDSQVTMMFWYRQQPGQSLTLIATANQGSEATYESGFVIDKFPISRPNLTFSTLTVSNMSPEDSSIYLCSVGKGTNYGYTFGSGTRLTVV.

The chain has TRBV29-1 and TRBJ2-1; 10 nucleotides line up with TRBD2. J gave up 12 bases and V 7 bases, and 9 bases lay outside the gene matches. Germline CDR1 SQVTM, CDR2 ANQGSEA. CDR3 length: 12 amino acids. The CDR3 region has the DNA TGCAGCGGCCGACTAGCGGGTAGCCCGCAGTTCTTC. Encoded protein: CSGRLAGSPQFF.

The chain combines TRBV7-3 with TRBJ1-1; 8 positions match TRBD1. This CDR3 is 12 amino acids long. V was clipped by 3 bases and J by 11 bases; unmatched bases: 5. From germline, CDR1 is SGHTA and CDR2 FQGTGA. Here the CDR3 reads CASSFGQGDAFF. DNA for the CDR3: TGTGCCAGCAGCTTTGGACAGGGCGATGCTTTCTTT.

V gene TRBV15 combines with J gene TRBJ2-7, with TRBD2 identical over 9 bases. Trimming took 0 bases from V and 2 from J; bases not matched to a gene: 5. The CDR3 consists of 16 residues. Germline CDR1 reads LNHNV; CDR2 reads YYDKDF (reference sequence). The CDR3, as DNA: TGTGCCACCAGCAGAGACTGGGCTAGCGGGACCTACGAGCAGTACTTC. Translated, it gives CATSRDWASGTYEQYF.

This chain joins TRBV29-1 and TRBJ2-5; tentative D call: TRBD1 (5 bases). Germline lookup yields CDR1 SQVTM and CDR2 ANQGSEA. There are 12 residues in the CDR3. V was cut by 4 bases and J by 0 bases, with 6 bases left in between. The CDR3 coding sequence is TGCAGCGTTGCGACAGACCAAGAGACCCAGTACTTC. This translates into CSVATDQETQYF.

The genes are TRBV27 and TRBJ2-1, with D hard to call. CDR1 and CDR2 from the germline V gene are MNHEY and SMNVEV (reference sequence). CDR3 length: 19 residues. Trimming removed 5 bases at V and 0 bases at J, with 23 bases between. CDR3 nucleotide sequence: TGTGCCAGCAGTCCAGACGGCCGTGCCGCTCAGAGCTCCTACAATGAGCAGTTCTTC. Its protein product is CASSPDGRAAQSSYNEQFF.

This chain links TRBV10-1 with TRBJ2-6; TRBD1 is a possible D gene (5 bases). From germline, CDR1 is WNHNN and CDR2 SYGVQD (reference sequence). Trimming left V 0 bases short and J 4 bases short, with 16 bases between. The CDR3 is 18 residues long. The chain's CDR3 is CASSESAGYNSGANVLTF. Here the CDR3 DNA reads TGCGCCAGCAGTGAGTCGGCAGGGTATAATTCCGGGGCCAACGTCCTGACTTTC.

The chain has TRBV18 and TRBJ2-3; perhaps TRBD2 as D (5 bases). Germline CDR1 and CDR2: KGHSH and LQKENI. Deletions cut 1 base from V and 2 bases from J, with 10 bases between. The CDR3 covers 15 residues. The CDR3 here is CASSPHTGSTDTQYF. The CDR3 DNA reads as TGTGCCAGCTCACCACATACGGGGTCCACAGATACGCAGTATTTT.

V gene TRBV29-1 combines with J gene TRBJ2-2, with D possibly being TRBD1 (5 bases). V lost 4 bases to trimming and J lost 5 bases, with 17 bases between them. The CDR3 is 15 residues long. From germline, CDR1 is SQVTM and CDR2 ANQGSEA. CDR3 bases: TGCAGCGTTGGAAGGTCAGGGATGGGGACCGGGGAGCTGTTTTTT. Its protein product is CSVGRSGMGTGELFF.

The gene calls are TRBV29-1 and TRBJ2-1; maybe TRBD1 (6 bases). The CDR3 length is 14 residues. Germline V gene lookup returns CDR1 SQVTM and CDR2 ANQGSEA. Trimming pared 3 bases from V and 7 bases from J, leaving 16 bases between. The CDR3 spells CSVDPRGSLNEQFF. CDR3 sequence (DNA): TGCAGCGTTGATCCGAGGGGGTCCCTTAATGAGCAGTTCTTC.